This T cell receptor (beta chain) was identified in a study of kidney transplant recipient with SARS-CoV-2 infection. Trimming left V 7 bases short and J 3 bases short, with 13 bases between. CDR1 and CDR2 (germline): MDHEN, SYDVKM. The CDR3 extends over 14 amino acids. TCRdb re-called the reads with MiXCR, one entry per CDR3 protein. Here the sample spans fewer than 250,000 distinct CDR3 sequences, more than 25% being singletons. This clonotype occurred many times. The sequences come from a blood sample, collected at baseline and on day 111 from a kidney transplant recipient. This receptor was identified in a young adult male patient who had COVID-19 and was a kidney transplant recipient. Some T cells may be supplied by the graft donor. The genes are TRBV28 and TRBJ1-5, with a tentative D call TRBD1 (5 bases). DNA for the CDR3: TGTGCCAGCACCCCTGGGGGAGACAATCAGCCCCAGCATTTT. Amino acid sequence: CASTPGGDNQPQHF. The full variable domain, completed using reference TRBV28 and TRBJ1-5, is DVKVTQSSRYLVKRTGEKVFLECVQDMDHENMFWYRQDPGLGLRLIYFSYDVKMKEKGDIPEGYSVSREKKERFSLILESASTNQTSMYLCASTPGGDNQPQHFGDGTRLSIL.